What follows describes a single T cell receptor beta chain. Trimming left V 0 bases short and J 0 bases short, with 8 bases between. CDR3 length: 15 amino acids. The germline V gene encodes CDR1 MRHNA and CDR2 SNTAGT. The table came from immunoSEQ multiplex PCR; TCRdb's copy has only in-frame clones and leaves some out. The table lists tens of thousands of clones, approximately 88% of them singletons. The sample originates from a study of blood T cell repertoires in COVID-19. V and J are TRBV6-4 and TRBJ1-1; D remains unclear. Material: peripheral blood. The source is a man between 45 and 60 years old with active COVID-19. In nucleotides, the CDR3 is TGTGCCAGCAGTGACTCGGAACGGGTGAACACTGAAGCTTTCTTT. Translation: CASSDSERVNTEAFF.